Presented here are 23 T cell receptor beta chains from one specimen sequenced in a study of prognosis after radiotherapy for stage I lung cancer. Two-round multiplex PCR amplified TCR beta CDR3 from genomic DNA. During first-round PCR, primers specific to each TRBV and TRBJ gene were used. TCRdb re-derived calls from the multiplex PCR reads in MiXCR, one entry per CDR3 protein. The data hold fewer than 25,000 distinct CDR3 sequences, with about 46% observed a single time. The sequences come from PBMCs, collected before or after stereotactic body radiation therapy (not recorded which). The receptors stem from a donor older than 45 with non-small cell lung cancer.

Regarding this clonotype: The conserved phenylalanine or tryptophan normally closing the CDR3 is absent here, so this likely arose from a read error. As DNA, the CDR3 is TGTGCCAGCAGCCGCGCCCTGACAGGGGGCGCGGGCACCATATATCTT. This translates into CASSRALTGGAGTIYL. This rearrangement joins TRBV7-9 to TRBJ1-3; 10 nucleotides match TRBD1. The trim removed 5 bases at V and 9 bases at J, leaving 13 bases unmatched. Germline CDR1 reads SEHNR; CDR2 reads FQNEAQ (reference sequence). The CDR3 runs 16 residues.

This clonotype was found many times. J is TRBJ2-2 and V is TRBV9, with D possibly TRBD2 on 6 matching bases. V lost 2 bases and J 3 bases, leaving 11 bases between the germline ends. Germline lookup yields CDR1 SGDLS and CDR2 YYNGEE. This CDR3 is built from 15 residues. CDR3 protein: CASSVHWDYTGELFF. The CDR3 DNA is TGTGCCAGCAGCGTTCACTGGGACTACACCGGGGAGCTGTTTTTT.

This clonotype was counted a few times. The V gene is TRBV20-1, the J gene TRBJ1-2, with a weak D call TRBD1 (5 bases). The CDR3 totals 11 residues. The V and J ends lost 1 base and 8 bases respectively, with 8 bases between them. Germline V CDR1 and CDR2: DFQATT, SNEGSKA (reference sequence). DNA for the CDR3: TGCAGTGCTAGAGGGGGCGTAGGCTACACCTTC. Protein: CSARGGVGYTF.

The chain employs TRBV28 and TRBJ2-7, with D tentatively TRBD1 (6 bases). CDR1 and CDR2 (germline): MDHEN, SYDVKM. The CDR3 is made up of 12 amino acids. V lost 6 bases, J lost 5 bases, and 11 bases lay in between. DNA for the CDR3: TGTGCCAGCAGAGAACAGGGCCACGAGCAGTACTTC. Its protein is CASREQGHEQYF.

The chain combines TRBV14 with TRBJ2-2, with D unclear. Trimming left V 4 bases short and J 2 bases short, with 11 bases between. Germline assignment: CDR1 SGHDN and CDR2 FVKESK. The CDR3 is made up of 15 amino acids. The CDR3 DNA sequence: TGTGCCAGCAGCCTCATACCCCTTAACACCGGGGAGCTGTTTTTT. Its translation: CASSLIPLNTGELFF. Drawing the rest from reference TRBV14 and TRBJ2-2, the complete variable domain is EAGVTQFPSHSVIEKGQTVTLRCDPISGHDNLYWYRRVMGKEIKFLLHFVKESKQDESGMPNNRFLAERTGGTYSTLKVQPAELEDSGVYFCASSLIPLNTGELFFGEGSRLTVL.

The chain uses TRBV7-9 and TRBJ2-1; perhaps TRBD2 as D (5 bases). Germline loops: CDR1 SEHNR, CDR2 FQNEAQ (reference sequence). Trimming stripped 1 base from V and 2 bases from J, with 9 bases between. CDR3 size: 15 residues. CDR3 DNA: TGTGCCAGCAGCTTAGGGGGAGTACCCTACAATGAGCAGTTCTTC. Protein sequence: CASSLGGVPYNEQFF.

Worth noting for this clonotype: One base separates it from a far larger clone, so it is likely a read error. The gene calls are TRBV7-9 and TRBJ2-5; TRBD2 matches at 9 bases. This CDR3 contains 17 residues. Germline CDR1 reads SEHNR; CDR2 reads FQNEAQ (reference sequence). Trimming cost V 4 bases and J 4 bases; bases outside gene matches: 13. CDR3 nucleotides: TGTGCCAGCAGCTATAGCGGGACTAGCTGGGGGGTAGAGACCCAGTACTTC. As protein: CASSYSGTSWGVETQYF.

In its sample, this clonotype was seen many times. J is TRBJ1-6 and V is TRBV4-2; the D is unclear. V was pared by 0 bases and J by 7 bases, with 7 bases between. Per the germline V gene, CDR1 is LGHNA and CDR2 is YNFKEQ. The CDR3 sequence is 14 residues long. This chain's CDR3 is CASSQESENSPLHF. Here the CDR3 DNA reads TGTGCCAGCAGCCAAGAATCGGAGAATTCACCCCTCCACTTT.

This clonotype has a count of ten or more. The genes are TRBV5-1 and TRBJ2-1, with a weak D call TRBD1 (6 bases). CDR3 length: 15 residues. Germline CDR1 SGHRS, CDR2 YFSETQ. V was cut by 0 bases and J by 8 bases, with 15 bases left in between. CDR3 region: CASSLGDNGLDEQFF. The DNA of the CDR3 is TGCGCCAGCAGCTTGGGGGACAATGGGCTCGATGAGCAGTTCTTC.

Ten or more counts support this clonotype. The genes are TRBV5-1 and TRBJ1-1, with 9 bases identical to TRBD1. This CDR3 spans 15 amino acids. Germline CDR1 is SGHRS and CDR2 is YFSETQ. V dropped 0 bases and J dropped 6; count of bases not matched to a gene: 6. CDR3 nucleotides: TGCGCCAGCAGCTTGGGTTTGGGACAGGGAGCTGAAGCTTTCTTT. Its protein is CASSLGLGQGAEAFF. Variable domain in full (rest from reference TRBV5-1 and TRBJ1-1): KAGVTQTPRYLIKTRGQQVTLSCSPISGHRSVSWYQQTPGQGLQFLFEYFSETQRNKGNFPGRFSGRQFSNSRSEMNVSTLELGDSALYLCASSLGLGQGAEAFFGQGTRLTVV.

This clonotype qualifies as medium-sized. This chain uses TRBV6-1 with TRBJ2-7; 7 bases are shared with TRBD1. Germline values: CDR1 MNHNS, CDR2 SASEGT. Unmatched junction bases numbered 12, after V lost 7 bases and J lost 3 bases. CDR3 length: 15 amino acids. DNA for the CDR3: TGTGCCAGCAAGAGAATACGGGACAGTTTCTACGAGCAGTACTTC. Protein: CASKRIRDSFYEQYF.

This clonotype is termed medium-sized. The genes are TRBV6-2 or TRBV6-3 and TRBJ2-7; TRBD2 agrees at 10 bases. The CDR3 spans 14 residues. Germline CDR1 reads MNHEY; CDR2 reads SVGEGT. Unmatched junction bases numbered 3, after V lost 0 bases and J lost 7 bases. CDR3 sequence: CASSYSRAGGEQYF. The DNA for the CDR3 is TGTGCCAGCAGTTACTCGAGAGCGGGAGGGGAGCAGTACTTC.

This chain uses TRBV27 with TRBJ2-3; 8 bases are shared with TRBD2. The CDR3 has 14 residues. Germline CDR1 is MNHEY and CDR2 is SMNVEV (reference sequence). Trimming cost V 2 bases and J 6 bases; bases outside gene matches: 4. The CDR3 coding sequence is TGTGCCAGCAGTTTAGGCGGGAGGCGGGATACGCAGTATTTT. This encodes CASSLGGRRDTQYF.

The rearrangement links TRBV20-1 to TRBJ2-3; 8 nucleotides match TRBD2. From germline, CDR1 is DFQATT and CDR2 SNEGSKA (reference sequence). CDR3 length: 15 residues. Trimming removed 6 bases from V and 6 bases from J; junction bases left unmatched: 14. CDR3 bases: TGCAGTGCCAGGGGACCAGCGGGAGTTTATGATACGCAGTATTTT. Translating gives CSARGPAGVYDTQYF.

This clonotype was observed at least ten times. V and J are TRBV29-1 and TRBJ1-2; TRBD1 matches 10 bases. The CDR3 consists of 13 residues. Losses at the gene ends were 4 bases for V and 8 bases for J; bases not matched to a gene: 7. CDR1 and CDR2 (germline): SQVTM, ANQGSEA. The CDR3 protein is CSVAPGQGRGYTF. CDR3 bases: TGCAGCGTTGCGCCGGGACAGGGGCGCGGCTACACCTTC.

This chain's CDR3 is CASRQQGRRDGCTF. Here the CDR3 DNA reads TGTGCCAGCAGACAACAGGGTAGAAGGGATGGTTGCACCTTC. The rearrangement uses TRBV27 and TRBJ1-2; possible D gene TRBD1, 6 bases. The V gene lost 6 bases and the J gene lost 13 bases, with 24 bases spanning the gap. Germline V gene lookup returns CDR1 MNHEY and CDR2 SMNVEV (reference sequence). The length of the CDR3 is 14 residues.

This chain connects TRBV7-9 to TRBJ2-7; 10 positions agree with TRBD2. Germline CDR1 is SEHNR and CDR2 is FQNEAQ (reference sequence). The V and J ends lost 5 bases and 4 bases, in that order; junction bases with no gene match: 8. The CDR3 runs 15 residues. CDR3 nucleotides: TGTGCCAGCAGCCCCAGCGGGAGGGCCTTATACGAGCAGTACTTC. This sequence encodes CASSPSGRALYEQYF.

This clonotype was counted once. The CDR3 sequence is CASSTSGTWVHYF. As DNA, the CDR3 is TGTGCCAGCAGTACATCCGGGACATGGGTGCATTACTTC. The V gene is TRBV6-1, the J gene TRBJ2-7; possibly TRBD1 for D (6 bases). The CDR3 totals 13 residues. Per the germline V gene, CDR1 is MNHNS and CDR2 is SASEGT. V lost 5 bases, J lost 13 bases, and 21 bases lay in between.

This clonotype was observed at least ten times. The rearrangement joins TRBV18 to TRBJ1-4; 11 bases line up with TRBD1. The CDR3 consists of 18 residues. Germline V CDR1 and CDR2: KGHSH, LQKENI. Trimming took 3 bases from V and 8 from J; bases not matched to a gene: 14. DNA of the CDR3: TGTGCCAGCTCACCCAGGACAGGGGGCGCGTTTTCGTCGGAAAAACTGTTTTTT. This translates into CASSPRTGGAFSSEKLFF.

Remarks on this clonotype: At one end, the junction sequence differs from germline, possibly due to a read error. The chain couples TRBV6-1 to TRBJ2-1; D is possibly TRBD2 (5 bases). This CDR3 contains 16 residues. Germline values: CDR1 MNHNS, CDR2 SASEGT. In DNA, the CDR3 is TGTGCCAGCAGTACCCGGGGATGGGTTGTTAGAAATGAACAGTTCTTC. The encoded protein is CASSTRGWVVRNEQFF.

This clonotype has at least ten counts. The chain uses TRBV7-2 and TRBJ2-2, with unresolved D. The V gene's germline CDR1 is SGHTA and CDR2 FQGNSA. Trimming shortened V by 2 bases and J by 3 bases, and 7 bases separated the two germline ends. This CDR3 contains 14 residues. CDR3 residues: CASSLFGYTGELFF. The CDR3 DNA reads TGTGCCAGCAGCTTATTCGGGTACACCGGGGAGCTGTTTTTT.

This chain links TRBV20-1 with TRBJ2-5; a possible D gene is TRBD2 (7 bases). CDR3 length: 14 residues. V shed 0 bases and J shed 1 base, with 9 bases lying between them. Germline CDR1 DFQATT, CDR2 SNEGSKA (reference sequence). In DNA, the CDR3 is TGCAGTGCTAGAGATGGGGGGGCCCAAGAGACCCAGTACTTC. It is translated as CSARDGGAQETQYF.

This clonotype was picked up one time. CDR3 loop: CASSLSEGAFF. CDR3 sequence (DNA): TGTGCCAGCAGTTTGAGCGAAGGAGCTTTCTTT. The V call is TRBV28, the J call TRBJ1-1, with D uncertain. CDR3 length: 11 amino acids. Trimming stripped 3 bases from V and 10 bases from J, with 9 bases between. Germline values: CDR1 MDHEN, CDR2 SYDVKM.